One sample yielded the 27 T cell receptor beta chains listed below, sequenced in a study of siplizumab effects on memory and regulatory T cells (dated by TCRdb to between 2019 and 2020). The library relied on the immunoSEQ multiplex PCR assay. Not all clones reach the TCRdb copy of this immuneACCESS table, which keeps in-frame sequences only. Checked studies attribute under half of the gap to unresolved V genes and leave the rest unexplained. The sample contains under 130,000 clones, more than 85% of them found a single time. The ten largest clonotypes hold 0.25% to 0.35% of the sample. The sequenced material came from CD4+ T cells sorted from blood. These receptors all stem from a human donor in good health.

The chain is built from TRBV7-2 and TRBJ1-5; D gene ambiguous. Germline CDR1 is SGHTA and CDR2 is FQGNSA. The CDR3 is 13 residues long. Trimming removed 5 bases from V and 1 base from J, with 6 bases in between. CDR3 residues: CASSDQSNQPQHF. For the CDR3, the DNA is TGTGCCAGCAGCGACCAGAGCAATCAGCCCCAGCATTTT.

This chain uses TRBV4-1 with TRBJ1-5; D is unclear. V gave up 1 base and J gave up 2 bases, with 12 bases separating them. This CDR3 spans 16 amino acids. CDR1 and CDR2 (germline): MGHRA, YSYEKL. The CDR3 DNA reads as TGCGCCAGCAGCCAAGCGGAGGCGCTGGGCAATCAGCCCCAGCATTTT. Translated, it gives CASSQAEALGNQPQHF.

This chain connects TRBV29-1 to TRBJ1-1; tentative D call: TRBD1 (5 bases). Germline values: CDR1 SQVTM, CDR2 ANQGSEA. The V and J ends lost 1 base and 1 base respectively, with 22 bases between them. The CDR3 extends over 18 amino acids. The CDR3 spells CSVEGWGNRLFPNTEAFF. CDR3 coding DNA: TGCAGCGTTGAAGGTTGGGGGAACCGTTTATTTCCGAACACTGAAGCTTTCTTT.

The rearrangement joins TRBV7-9 to TRBJ2-3, with 15 positions matching TRBD2. V shed 5 bases, J shed 6 bases, and the junction held 6 bases outside the gene matches. This CDR3 has 16 amino acids. Germline lookup yields CDR1 SEHNR and CDR2 FQNEAQ (reference sequence). The CDR3 DNA follows: TGTGCCAGCAGCCAGGGACTAGCGGGGGGCCAGGATACGCAGTATTTT. This gives the protein CASSQGLAGGQDTQYF.

The genes are TRBV6-5 and TRBJ1-1, with D unclear. This CDR3 contains 13 residues. CDR1 and CDR2 (germline): MNHEY, SVGAGI. The V and J ends lost 7 bases and 3 bases respectively, with 12 bases between them. The CDR3 region is CASTGPADTEAFF. The CDR3 bases are TGTGCCAGCACCGGCCCAGCGGACACTGAAGCTTTCTTT.

The chain uses TRBV15 and TRBJ2-5; possible D gene TRBD2, 6 bases. CDR1 is LNHNV and CDR2 is YYDKDF in the germline V gene (reference sequence). Deletions cut 0 bases from V and 5 bases from J, with 16 bases between. The CDR3 runs to 16 residues. The CDR3 bases are TGTGCCACCAGCAGAGATCTTGTCGCCCGGGGGGAGACCCAGTACTTC. It yields the protein CATSRDLVARGETQYF. Variable domain in full (rest from reference TRBV15 and TRBJ2-5): DAMVIQNPRYQVTQFGKPVTLSCSQTLNHNVMYWYQQKSSQAPKLLFHYYDKDFNNEADTPDNFQSRRPNTSFCFLDIRSPGLGDTAMYLCATSRDLVARGETQYFGPGTRLLVL.

The J gene is TRBJ2-1, the V gene TRBV7-9, with a weak D call TRBD2 (5 bases). This CDR3 is 13 amino acids long. V gave up 9 bases and J gave up 3 bases, with 12 bases separating them. In germline, CDR1 is SEHNR, CDR2 FQNEAQ (reference sequence). CDR3 sequence reads: CASLLAHYNEQFF. The CDR3 DNA reads as TGTGCCAGTCTGCTAGCCCACTACAATGAGCAGTTCTTC.

The V gene is TRBV5-1, the J gene TRBJ2-1; D is possibly TRBD1 (5 bases). CDR1 and CDR2 from the germline V gene are SGHRS and YFSETQ. The V and J ends lost 0 bases and 6 bases respectively, with 7 bases between them. This CDR3 has 13 residues. In DNA, the CDR3 is TGCGCCAGCAGCTTGGCAGGGTCCAATGAGCAGTTCTTC. As protein: CASSLAGSNEQFF.

This clone has a single count. The chain uses TRBV5-4 and TRBJ1-2, with 9 bases aligning to TRBD1. V lost 4 bases, J lost 8 bases, and 9 bases stayed unmatched. The germline V gene encodes CDR1 SGHNT and CDR2 YYREEE (reference sequence). CDR3 length equals 14 residues. The CDR3 sequence is CASSTGQGFSGYTF. In nucleotides, the CDR3 is TGTGCCAGCAGCACGGGACAGGGCTTTAGCGGCTACACCTTC.

The chain couples TRBV6-5 to TRBJ2-5; TRBD1 matches at 7 bases. Germline V gene data show CDR1 as MNHEY and CDR2 as SVGAGI. The ends lost 2 bases at V and 5 bases at J; junction bases unmatched: 8. This CDR3 comprises 15 residues. The CDR3 loop reads CASSYRTGYQETQYF. The DNA of the CDR3 is TGTGCCAGCAGTTACCGGACAGGTTATCAGGAGACCCAGTACTTC.

This chain connects TRBV6-1 to TRBJ2-3; no clear D gene. Germline V CDR1 and CDR2: MNHNS, SASEGT. Trimming removed 2 bases at V and 2 bases at J, with 17 bases between. The CDR3 has 17 amino acids. The DNA for the CDR3 is TGTGCCAGCAGTGAAAACTTCTACTCCCCTAACACAGATACGCAGTATTTT. As protein: CASSENFYSPNTDTQYF.

CDR3 loop: CASSLTGTGREQYF. The CDR3 region has the DNA TGTGCCAGCAGCTTAACCGGGACAGGGCGTGAGCAGTACTTC. The V gene is TRBV5-6, the J gene TRBJ2-7, with TRBD1 identical over 9 bases. This CDR3 is 14 amino acids long. Germline V gene data show CDR1 as SGHDT and CDR2 as YYEEEE. The ends lost 2 bases at V and 7 bases at J; junction bases unmatched: 7.

This chain joins TRBV6-5 and TRBJ1-4, with D possibly being TRBD1 (5 bases). The germline CDR1 and CDR2 sequences are MNHEY and SVGAGI. The CDR3 extends over 14 amino acids. V gave up 8 bases and J gave up 8 bases, with 18 bases separating them. The CDR3 DNA follows: TGTGCCAGCTCCTCCGGACAAATCTGGGAAAAACTGTTTTTT. Translation gives CASSSGQIWEKLFF.

The V and J genes are TRBV7-9 and TRBJ1-3, with a weak D call TRBD1 (5 bases). CDR1 is SEHNR, CDR2 FQNEAQ, per germline (reference sequence). This CDR3 spans 13 amino acids. V was cut by 5 bases and J by 3 bases, with 8 bases left in between. The CDR3 region is CASSPGLGNTIYF. In DNA form, the CDR3 reads TGTGCCAGCAGCCCAGGGCTTGGAAACACCATATATTTT. The full variable domain, with the rest looked up from reference TRBV7-9 and TRBJ1-3, is DTGVSQNPRHKITKRGQNVTFRCDPISEHNRLYWYRQTLGQGPEFLTYFQNEAQLEKSRLLSDRFSAERPKGSFSTLEIQRTEQGDSAMYLCASSPGLGNTIYFGEGSWLTVV.

The CDR3 sequence is CAWSVLGAQAGELFF. CDR3 DNA: TGTGCCTGGAGTGTATTGGGGGCCCAGGCCGGGGAGCTGTTTTTT. The chain employs TRBV30 and TRBJ2-2, with D perhaps matching TRBD1 (6 bases). Germline CDR1 GTSNPN, CDR2 SVGIG (reference sequence). Trimming cost V 0 bases and J 6 bases, with 14 bases left between them. The CDR3 sequence is 15 residues long.

V is TRBV30 and J is TRBJ1-5; D not resolved. With 1 base removed from V and 0 bases from J, the gap between germline ends came to 7 bases. Per the germline V gene, CDR1 is GTSNPN and CDR2 is SVGIG (reference sequence). The CDR3 extends over 14 amino acids. CDR3 DNA sequence: TGTGCCTGGAGTGGGAGTTTTAGCAATCAGCCCCAGCATTTT. This sequence encodes CAWSGSFSNQPQHF.

The chain uses TRBV29-1 and TRBJ2-7; the D gene is possibly TRBD1 (6 bases). V was cut by 6 bases and J by 4 bases, with 10 bases left in between. CDR3 size: 11 residues. Germline V gene sequence: CDR1 SQVTM, CDR2 ANQGSEA. The CDR3, as DNA: TGCAGCGTCTTACAGGGTTACGAGCAGTACTTC. Translation: CSVLQGYEQYF.

This chain connects TRBV4-2 to TRBJ2-7; D remains ambiguous. This CDR3 contains 14 residues. V lost 0 bases to trimming and J lost 2 bases, with 8 bases between them. The germline gives CDR1 LGHNA, CDR2 YNFKEQ. DNA for the CDR3: TGTGCCAGCAGCCAAGATCTAGGGCCCTACGAGCAGTACTTC. Translation gives CASSQDLGPYEQYF.

This sequence joins TRBV11-1 and TRBJ2-1, with TRBD2 matching over 14 bases. V lost 3 bases, J lost 0 bases, and 7 bases stayed unmatched. The germline V gene encodes CDR1 SGHAT and CDR2 FQDESV (reference sequence). The CDR3 length is 19 residues. The CDR3 loop reads CASSLGLAGATSSYNEQFF. The CDR3 nucleotides read TGTGCCAGCAGCTTGGGACTAGCGGGAGCGACGAGCTCCTACAATGAGCAGTTCTTC.

The rearrangement uses TRBV5-1 and TRBJ2-2; D is undetermined. Trimming removed 0 bases from V and 5 bases from J, with 11 bases in between. CDR1 is SGHRS, CDR2 YFSETQ, per germline. The CDR3 contains 15 residues. Written as DNA, the CDR3 is TGCGCCAGCAGCTTGGACCCGTCTAATACCGGGGAGCTGTTTTTT. It specifies CASSLDPSNTGELFF.

V is TRBV9 and J is TRBJ2-5; 11 bases map to TRBD2. The CDR3 has 18 residues. The ends lost 3 bases at V and 2 bases at J; junction bases unmatched: 12. Per the germline V gene, CDR1 is SGDLS and CDR2 is YYNGEE. The CDR3 sequence is CASSGGGRLAGRQETQYF. DNA for the CDR3: TGTGCCAGCAGCGGAGGAGGTCGACTAGCGGGGCGACAAGAGACCCAGTACTTC.

CDR3 sequence (DNA): TGTGCCAGCAGCCGGACTAAAGACAGGGCATTGAACACTGAAGCTTTCTTT. It is translated as CASSRTKDRALNTEAFF. V and J are TRBV5-4 and TRBJ1-1, with 7 positions matching TRBD1. Trimming took 4 bases from V and 0 from J; bases not matched to a gene: 12. CDR1 SGHNT and CDR2 YYREEE come from the germline V gene (reference sequence). The CDR3 runs to 17 residues. Based on the CDR3 plus reference TRBV5-4 and TRBJ1-1, the full variable domain is ETGVTQSPTHLIKTRGQQVTLRCSSQSGHNTVSWYQQALGQGPQFIFQYYREEENGRGNFPPRFSGLQFPNYSSELNVNALELDDSALYLCASSRTKDRALNTEAFFGQGTRLTVV.

The genes are TRBV7-9 and TRBJ2-3; 9 nucleotides line up with TRBD2. Germline values: CDR1 SEHNR, CDR2 FQNEAQ (reference sequence). The trim removed 5 bases at V and 3 bases at J, leaving 9 bases unmatched. This CDR3 has 16 residues. CDR3 protein: CASSLGSGGKTDTQYF. As DNA, the CDR3 is TGTGCCAGCAGCCTCGGTAGCGGGGGAAAAACAGATACGCAGTATTTT.

The V and J genes are TRBV5-4 and TRBJ1-2, with D uncertain. This CDR3 has 14 amino acids. V was shortened by 0 bases and J by 4 bases, with 10 bases between the two germline ends. Germline assignment: CDR1 SGHNT and CDR2 YYREEE (reference sequence). The CDR3, as DNA: TGTGCCAGCAGCTTGGAGTCCGAATTCTATGGCTACACCTTC. This translates into CASSLESEFYGYTF.

J is TRBJ1-1 and V is TRBV7-6; D gene uncertain. CDR1 is SGHVS, CDR2 FNYEAQ, per germline. The ends were cut back, 3 bases at V and 0 bases at J, with 14 bases in the middle. This CDR3 contains 16 residues. CDR3 DNA: TGTGCCAGCAGCTTGTCTACCAGGAGAGTGAACACTGAAGCTTTCTTT. Translating it yields CASSLSTRRVNTEAFF.

The chain uses TRBV14 and TRBJ2-5; 14 nucleotides align to TRBD2. Per the germline V gene, CDR1 is SGHDN and CDR2 is FVKESK. This CDR3 comprises 18 residues. Trimming removed 4 bases from V and 5 bases from J; junction bases left unmatched: 12. CDR3 sequence reads: CASSPGLAGVWGSETQYF. CDR3 sequence (DNA): TGTGCCAGCAGCCCGGGACTAGCGGGAGTTTGGGGAAGTGAGACCCAGTACTTC.

The chain couples TRBV7-9 to TRBJ2-1; the match to TRBD2 covers 16 bases. Germline CDR1 SEHNR, CDR2 FQNEAQ (reference sequence). The CDR3 loop spans 18 amino acids. V gave up 5 bases and J gave up 2 bases; unmatched junction bases: 6. CDR3 sequence reads: CASSPWGLAGGTYNEQFF. The CDR3 DNA is TGTGCCAGCAGCCCGTGGGGACTAGCGGGGGGGACCTACAATGAGCAGTTCTTC.